Listed below are T cell receptor beta chains from one sample, sequenced in a study of T cell changes during pregnancy in multiple sclerosis. The table came from immunoSEQ multiplex PCR; TCRdb's copy has only in-frame clones and leaves some out. The sample lists roughly 49,000 clones, roughly 95% seen once, with 3% to 4.5% in the top ten. This specimen was CD8+ T cells from peripheral blood mononuclear cells, taken after pregnancy. Receptors originate from a female donor with multiple sclerosis, enrolled in a pregnancy study. CDR3s include the opening cysteine and the closing phenylalanine or tryptophan. The order of the fields is J gene, D gene, V gene, CDR3 DNA, CDR3 protein. The D gene is left open where the match is weak.

TRBJ2-7 TRBD2 TRBV5-1 TGCGCCAGCAGCTTTTCCCTTTCAGCGGGAGTCGCAAACGAGCAGTACTTC CASSFSLSAGVANEQYF
TRBJ2-1 NA TRBV7-9 TGTGCCAGCAGCTTAGGCGGTCACAATGAGCAGTTCTTC CASSLGGHNEQFF
TRBJ2-3 NA TRBV4-1 TGCGCCAGCAGCCCCGGACAAAGGCCAGAGTCGGATACGCAGTATTTT CASSPGQRPESDTQYF
TRBJ2-1 NA TRBV7-7 TGTGCCAGCAGCTTAAACCTGGGGGGCTCCTACAATGAGCAGTTCTTC CASSLNLGGSYNEQFF
TRBJ2-1 TRBD2 TRBV27 TGTGCCAGCAGTTTAATTAGCGGGAGGGCCACCTACAATGAGCAGTTCTTC CASSLISGRATYNEQFF
TRBJ1-2 TRBD1 TRBV5-4 TGTGCCAGCAGCTTGGCAGACAGGGGCCTCACCTATGGCTACACCTTC CASSLADRGLTYGYTF
TRBJ2-7 TRBD1 TRBV27 TGTGCCAGCAGTGCGGGGACAGGGTTGGTCTACGAGCAGTACTTC CASSAGTGLVYEQYF
TRBJ1-1 NA TRBV7-9 TGTGCCAGCAGCTTCGCAGGGTCAGCTTTCTTT CASSFAGSAFF
TRBJ1-1 NA TRBV29-1 TGCAGCTCCTTGGGAGGGGGGAACACTGAAGCTTTCTTT CSSLGGGNTEAFF
TRBJ2-3 TRBD2 TRBV4-1 TGCGCCAGCAAGGGGACTAGCGGGAGTGAAGATACGCAGTATTTT CASKGTSGSEDTQYF
TRBJ1-3 NA TRBV28 TGTGCCAGCAGTTTGAACAGGGTTGGAAACACCATATATTTT CASSLNRVGNTIYF